This T cell receptor beta chain was captured by sequencing in a study of CD8+ T cells in alopecia areata. Study-level information: For 6 to 18 months, tofacitinib was taken, and 6 months off drug followed.

About this clone: What it recognizes is unknown.

RNA, once extracted, was reverse transcribed into cDNA for use as the sequencing template. Here immunoSEQ multiplex PCR was the method, and the copy in TCRdb shows in-frame clones only, minus some. The sample consists of approximately 180,000 clones, 50% to 65% of them appearing once. Described treatment: oral pan-JAK inhibitor, 5-10 mg twice daily. The CDR3 has 15 amino acids. Per the germline V gene, CDR1 is SQVTM and CDR2 is ANQGSEA. V lost 4 bases and J lost 1, with 16 bases in between. Regarding the study as a whole: Treatment with tofacitinib significantly lowered scalp clonality and reduced expanded CD8+ clones among the top 100. Possibly because of HLA-related factors, TCR sharing was less clear across patients than in mice.

This sequence was found in a human donor with alopecia areata. The chain is built from TRBV29-1 and TRBJ2-5; TRBD2 might be the D (7 bases). The sample consisted of CD8+ T cells sorted from blood, taken at week 24, from a patient treated with tofacitinib. This CDR3 is CSVAGAGASQETQYF. CDR3 coding DNA: TGCAGCGTTGCAGGGGCGGGGGCGAGCCAAGAGACCCAGTACTTC.